Listed below are T cell receptor beta chains from one sample, sequenced in a study of blood T cell repertoires in COVID-19. Assay: immunoSEQ multiplex PCR; the TCRdb copy retains only in-frame clones and omits some. The sample has over 90,000 clones; roughly 84% are singletons. The sample consisted of peripheral blood. The receptors come from a human donor in a cohort sampled during active or convalescent COVID-19. Each CDR3 is given with its conserved first and last residue. Expanded clones get a size class; other rows say once, few or many, or leave the size out.

J | size | V | CDR3
TRBJ1-5 | - | TRBV28 | CASSLPGEGQPQHF
TRBJ2-3 | - | TRBV6-5 | CASDALDGADTQYF
TRBJ1-4 | few | TRBV25-1 | CASQRGPGDEKLFF
TRBJ2-4 | - | TRBV25-1 | CASSEPQGGTKNIQYF
TRBJ2-3 | - | TRBV9 | CASSVVSGGLEDTQYF
TRBJ2-1 | - | TRBV3-1/TRBV3-2 | CASSPAGLDYNEQFF
TRBJ2-2 | once | TRBV12-3/TRBV12-4 | CASSGTSELFF
TRBJ1-3 | - | TRBV18 | CASSPQRDRALGNTIYF
TRBJ2-7 | - | TRBV2 | CASGVGFYEQYF
TRBJ2-7 | - | TRBV2 | CASTSTGKGGAQYF
TRBJ1-6 | - | TRBV10-2 | CASSEWRLDNSPLHF
TRBJ2-7 | - | TRBV5-1 | CASSSPAGTGPYEQYF
TRBJ1-3 | once | TRBV7-2 | CASSLGAAGTGGNTIYF